This passage covers 10 T cell receptor beta chains from one sample sequenced in a study of blood T cell repertoires in COVID-19. Assay used: immunoSEQ multiplex PCR; TCRdb lists only in-frame clones, some missing. The data show nearly 350,000 clones, roughly 87% seen once. The sample taken for sequencing was PBMCs or T cells enriched from blood (not recorded which). The receptors originated from a woman in her thirties who had recovered from COVID-19.

In this sample, this clone turned up a few times. This specimen includes other DNA sequences encoding the same CDR3. The V and J genes are TRBV7-2 and TRBJ1-5; D is uncertain. Trimming pared 2 bases from V and 4 bases from J, leaving 6 bases between. The CDR3 runs 13 residues. Germline lookup yields CDR1 SGHTA and CDR2 FQGNSA. CDR3 DNA: TGTGCCAGCAGCTTACGGGGAAATCAGCCCCAGCATTTT. Translated, it gives CASSLRGNQPQHF.

In its sample, this clone was seen a few times. This chain joins TRBV30 and TRBJ2-1; perhaps TRBD2 as D (5 bases). CDR3 size: 16 residues. The germline gives CDR1 GTSNPN, CDR2 SVGIG (reference sequence). V lost 0 bases and J 0 bases, leaving 12 bases between the germline ends. The CDR3 protein is CAWSVQRTHSYNEQFF. CDR3 bases: TGTGCCTGGAGTGTCCAGCGGACGCACTCCTACAATGAGCAGTTCTTC.

The CDR3 bases are TGTGCCGGGTCACAGGGTTGGAGTCAGCCCCAGCATTTT. This sequence encodes CAGSQGWSQPQHF. The chain employs TRBV19 and TRBJ1-5; tentatively, D is TRBD1 (6 bases). From germline, CDR1 is LNHDA and CDR2 SQIVND (reference sequence). Trimming pared 11 bases from V and 6 bases from J, leaving 17 bases between. There are 13 residues in the CDR3.

The CDR3 coding sequence is TGTGCCAGCAGCTCCCAGCTTTGGACGGGGAACTATGGCTACACCTTC. This translates into CASSSQLWTGNYGYTF. The V call is TRBV5-4, the J call TRBJ1-2; no definite D call. The CDR3 loop spans 16 amino acids. Germline V gene sequence: CDR1 SGHNT, CDR2 YYREEE (reference sequence). V lost 3 bases and J lost 2, with 17 bases in between.

V is TRBV6-2 or TRBV6-3 and J is TRBJ2-1; 9 bases are shared with TRBD2. Germline trimming cut 6 bases from V and 3 bases from J; bases unmatched to any gene: 6. Germline CDR1 and CDR2: MNHEY and SVGEGT. The CDR3 extends over 15 amino acids. The CDR3 region has the DNA TGTGCCAGCAGCGAAGCGGGGGGTTACTACAATGAGCAGTTCTTC. It translates to CASSEAGGYYNEQFF.

Turning to this clone: Other DNA sequences in the same sample also yield this CDR3. The V call is TRBV7-9, the J call TRBJ2-7, with 9 positions matching TRBD2. This CDR3 contains 15 residues. The ends lost 0 bases at V and 3 bases at J; junction bases unmatched: 3. CDR1 is SEHNR, CDR2 FQNEAQ, per germline (reference sequence). CDR3 nucleotide sequence: TGTGCCAGCAGCTTAGCCGCGGGGGGGCTCTACGAGCAGTACTTC. Translation: CASSLAAGGLYEQYF.

This chain links TRBV7-2 with TRBJ2-2; 8 bases line up with TRBD1. J lost 0 bases, V lost 5 bases, and 5 bases had no gene match. CDR3 length: 16 residues. Germline CDR1 is SGHTA and CDR2 is FQGNSA. The CDR3 sequence: CASSIQGGANTGELFF. CDR3 nucleotide sequence: TGTGCCAGCAGCATACAGGGGGGTGCGAACACCGGGGAGCTGTTTTTT.

The chain recombines TRBV7-8 with TRBJ1-2, with 9 nucleotides matching TRBD1. The CDR3 has 13 amino acids. V lost 5 bases, J lost 6 bases, and 4 bases stayed unmatched. Germline lookup yields CDR1 SGHVS and CDR2 FQNEAQ. The CDR3 region has the DNA TGTGCCAGCAGCCTACGACAGGGGGATGGCTACACCTTC. Amino acid sequence: CASSLRQGDGYTF.

This clone was counted a single time. This rearrangement joins TRBV18 to TRBJ2-7; a weak D match, TRBD2 (7 bases). CDR3 length: 13 amino acids. Looked up from germline, CDR1 is KGHSH and CDR2 is LQKENI. With 2 bases removed from V and 6 bases from J, the gap between germline ends came to 11 bases. CDR3 protein: CASSPNREGEQYF. CDR3 bases: TGTGCCAGCTCACCAAACAGGGAGGGCGAGCAGTACTTC.

V usage is TRBV28 and J usage is TRBJ1-5; possibly TRBD1 for D (5 bases). This CDR3 has 13 residues. Trimming took 3 bases from V and 9 from J, leaving 12 bases between them. Germline V gene data show CDR1 as MDHEN and CDR2 as SYDVKM. CDR3 loop: CASSFSGRGPQHF. CDR3 nucleotide sequence: TGTGCCAGCAGTTTTTCAGGGCGCGGGCCCCAGCATTTT.